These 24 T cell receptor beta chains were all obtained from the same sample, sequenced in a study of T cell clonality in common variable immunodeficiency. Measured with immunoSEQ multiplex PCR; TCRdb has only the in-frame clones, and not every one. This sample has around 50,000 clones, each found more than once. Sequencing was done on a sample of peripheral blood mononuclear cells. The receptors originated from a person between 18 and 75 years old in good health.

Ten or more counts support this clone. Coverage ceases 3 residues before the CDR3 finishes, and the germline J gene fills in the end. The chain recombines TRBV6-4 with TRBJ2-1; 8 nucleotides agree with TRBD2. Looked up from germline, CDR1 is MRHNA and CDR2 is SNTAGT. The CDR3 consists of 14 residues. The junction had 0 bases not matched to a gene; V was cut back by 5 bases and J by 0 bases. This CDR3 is CASSSGSSYNEQFF. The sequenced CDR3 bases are TGTGCCAGCAGTAGCGGGAGCTCCTACAATGAG.

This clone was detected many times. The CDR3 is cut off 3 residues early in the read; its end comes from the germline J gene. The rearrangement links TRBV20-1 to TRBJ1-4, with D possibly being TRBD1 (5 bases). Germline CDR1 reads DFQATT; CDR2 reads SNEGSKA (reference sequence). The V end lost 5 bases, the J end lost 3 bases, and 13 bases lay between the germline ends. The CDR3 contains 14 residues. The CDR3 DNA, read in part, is TGCAGTGCTGTTGCGGCAGGGCCTAATGAAAAA. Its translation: CSAVAAGPNEK. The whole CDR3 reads CSAVAAGPNEKLFF.

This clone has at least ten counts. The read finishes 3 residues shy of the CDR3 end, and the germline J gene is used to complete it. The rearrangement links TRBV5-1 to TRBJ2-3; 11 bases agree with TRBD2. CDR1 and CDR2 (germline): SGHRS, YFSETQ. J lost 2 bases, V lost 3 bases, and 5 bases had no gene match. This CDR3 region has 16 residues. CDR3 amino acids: CASSSGLAGFTDTQYF. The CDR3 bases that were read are TGCGCCAGCAGCTCCGGACTAGCGGGTTTCACAGATACG. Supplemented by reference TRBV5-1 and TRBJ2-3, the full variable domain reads KAGVTQTPRYLIKTRGQQVTLSCSPISGHRSVSWYQQTPGQGLQFLFEYFSETQRNKGNFPGRFSGRQFSNSRSEMNVSTLELGDSALYLCASSSGLAGFTDTQYFGPGTRLTVL.

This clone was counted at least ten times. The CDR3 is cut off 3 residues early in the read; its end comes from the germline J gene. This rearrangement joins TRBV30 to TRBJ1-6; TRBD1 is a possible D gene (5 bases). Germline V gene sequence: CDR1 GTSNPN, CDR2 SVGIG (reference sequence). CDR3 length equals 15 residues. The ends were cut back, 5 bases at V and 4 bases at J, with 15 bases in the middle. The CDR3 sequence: CAWVGQTNYNSPLHF. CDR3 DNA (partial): TGTGCCTGGGTGGGGCAGACAAATTATAATTCACCC.

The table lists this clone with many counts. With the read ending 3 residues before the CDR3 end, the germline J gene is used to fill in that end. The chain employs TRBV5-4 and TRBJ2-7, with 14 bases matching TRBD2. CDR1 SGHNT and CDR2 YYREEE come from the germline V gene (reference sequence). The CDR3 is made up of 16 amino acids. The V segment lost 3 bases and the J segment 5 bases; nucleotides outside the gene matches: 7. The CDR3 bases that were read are TGTGCCAGCAGCTCAAAGACTAGCGGGGGGGTAAACGAG. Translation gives CASSSKTSGGVNE. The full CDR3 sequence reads CASSSKTSGGVNEQYF.

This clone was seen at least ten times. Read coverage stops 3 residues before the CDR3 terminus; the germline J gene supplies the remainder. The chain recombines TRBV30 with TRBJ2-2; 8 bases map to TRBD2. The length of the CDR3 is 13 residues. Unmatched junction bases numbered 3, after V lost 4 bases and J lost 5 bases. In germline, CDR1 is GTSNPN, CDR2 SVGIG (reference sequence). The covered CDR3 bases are TGTGCCTGGAAGTCTAGCGGGACCGGGGAG. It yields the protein CAWKSSGTGE. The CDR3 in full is CAWKSSGTGELFF.

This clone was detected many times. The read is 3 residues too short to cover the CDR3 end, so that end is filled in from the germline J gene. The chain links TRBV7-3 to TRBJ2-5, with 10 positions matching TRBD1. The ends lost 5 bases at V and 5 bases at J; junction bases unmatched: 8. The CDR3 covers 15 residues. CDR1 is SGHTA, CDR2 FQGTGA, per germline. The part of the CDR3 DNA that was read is TGTGCCAGCAGCACGACAGGGGGCAGCGAGGAGACC. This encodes CASSTTGGSEET. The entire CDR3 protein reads CASSTTGGSEETQYF.

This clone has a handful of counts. CDR3 in amino acids: CASSPEEVGTNTEAFF. The DNA read from the CDR3 is TGTGCCAGCTCACCAGAAGAAGTGGGCACGAACACTGAA. This rearrangement joins TRBV18 to TRBJ1-1; D remains unclear. The CDR3 end is not reached by the read, which stops 3 residues before it; the germline J gene fills it in. The CDR3 is 16 residues long. The V end was cut by 2 bases, the J end by 1 base, with 14 bases between. The germline V gene encodes CDR1 KGHSH and CDR2 LQKENI. Drawing the rest from reference TRBV18 and TRBJ1-1, the complete variable domain is NAGVMQNPRHLVRRRGQEARLRCSPMKGHSHVYWYRQLPEEGLKFMVYLQKENIIDESGMPKERFSAEFPKEGPSILRIQQVVRGDSAAYFCASSPEEVGTNTEAFFGQGTRLTVV.

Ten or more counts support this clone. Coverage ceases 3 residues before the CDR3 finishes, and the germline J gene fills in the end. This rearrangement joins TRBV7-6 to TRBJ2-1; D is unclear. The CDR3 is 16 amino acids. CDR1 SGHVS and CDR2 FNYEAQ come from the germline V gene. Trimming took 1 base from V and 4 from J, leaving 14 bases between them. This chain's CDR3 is CASSLEVRLKYNEQFF. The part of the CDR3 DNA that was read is TGTGCCAGCAGCTTAGAGGTTCGACTTAAGTACAATGAG.

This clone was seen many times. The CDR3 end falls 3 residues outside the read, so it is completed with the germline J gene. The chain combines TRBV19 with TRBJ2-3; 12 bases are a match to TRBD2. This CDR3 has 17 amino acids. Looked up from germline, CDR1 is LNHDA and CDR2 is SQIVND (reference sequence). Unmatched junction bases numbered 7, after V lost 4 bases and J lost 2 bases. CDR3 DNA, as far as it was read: TGTGCCAGTAGTACGCTTCGGACTAGCGGGGCCACAGATACG. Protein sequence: CASSTLRTSGATDT. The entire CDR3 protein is CASSTLRTSGATDTQYF.

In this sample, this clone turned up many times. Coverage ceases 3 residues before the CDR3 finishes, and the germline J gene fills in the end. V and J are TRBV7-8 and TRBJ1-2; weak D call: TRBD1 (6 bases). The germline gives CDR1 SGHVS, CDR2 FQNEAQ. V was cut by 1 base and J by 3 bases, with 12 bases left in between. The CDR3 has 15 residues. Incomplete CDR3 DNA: TGTGCCAGCAGCTTAGACGGGCCAGGGGACTATGGC. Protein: CASSLDGPGDYG. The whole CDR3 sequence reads CASSLDGPGDYGYTF.

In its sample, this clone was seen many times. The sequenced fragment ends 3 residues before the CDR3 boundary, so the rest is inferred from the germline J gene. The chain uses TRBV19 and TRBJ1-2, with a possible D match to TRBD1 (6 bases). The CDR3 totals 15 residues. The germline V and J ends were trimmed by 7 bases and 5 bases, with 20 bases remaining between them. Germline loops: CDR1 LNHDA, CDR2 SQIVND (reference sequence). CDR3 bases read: TGTGCCAGTACCCAATTACGCAGGGGTCGGTATGGC. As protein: CASTQLRRGRYG. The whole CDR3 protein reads CASTQLRRGRYGYTF.

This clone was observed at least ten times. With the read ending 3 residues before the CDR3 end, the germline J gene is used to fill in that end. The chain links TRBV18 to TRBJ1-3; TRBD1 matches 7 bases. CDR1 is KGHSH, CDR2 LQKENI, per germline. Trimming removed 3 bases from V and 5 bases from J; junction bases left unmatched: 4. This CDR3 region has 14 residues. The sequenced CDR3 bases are TGTGCCAGCTCACCTCGGACAGGAAGAAACACC. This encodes CASSPRTGRNT. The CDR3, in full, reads CASSPRTGRNTIYF.

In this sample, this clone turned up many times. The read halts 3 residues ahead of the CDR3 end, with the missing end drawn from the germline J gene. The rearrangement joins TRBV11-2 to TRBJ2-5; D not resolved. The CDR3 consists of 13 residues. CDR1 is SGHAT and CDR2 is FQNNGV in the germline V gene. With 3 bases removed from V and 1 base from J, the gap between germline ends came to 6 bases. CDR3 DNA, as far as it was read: TGTGCCAGCAGCTTTAACAGCCAAGAGACC. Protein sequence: CASSFNSQET. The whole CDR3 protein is CASSFNSQETQYF.

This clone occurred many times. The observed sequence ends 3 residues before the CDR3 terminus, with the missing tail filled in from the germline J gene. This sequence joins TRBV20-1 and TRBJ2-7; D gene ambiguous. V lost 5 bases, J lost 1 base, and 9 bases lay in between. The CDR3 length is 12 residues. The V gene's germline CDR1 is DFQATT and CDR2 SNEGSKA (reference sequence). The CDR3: CSAYSGSYEQYF. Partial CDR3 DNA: TGCAGTGCTTACAGTGGATCCTACGAG.

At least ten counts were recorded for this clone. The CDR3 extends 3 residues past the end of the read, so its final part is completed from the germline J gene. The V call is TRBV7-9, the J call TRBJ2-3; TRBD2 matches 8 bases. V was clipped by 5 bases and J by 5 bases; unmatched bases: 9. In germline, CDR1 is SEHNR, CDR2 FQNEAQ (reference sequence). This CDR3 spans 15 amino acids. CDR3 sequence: CASSIGLALIDTQYF. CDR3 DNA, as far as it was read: TGTGCCAGCAGCATCGGACTAGCATTGATAGATACG.

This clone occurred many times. CDR3 bases read: TGTGCCAGCAGTGAAGTAGCGGACTATGGC. This translates into CASSEVADYG. The whole CDR3 protein reads CASSEVADYGYTF. The chain is built from TRBV6-1 and TRBJ1-2; no clear D. The observed sequence ends 3 residues before the CDR3 terminus, with the missing tail filled in from the germline J gene. V was shortened by 1 base and J by 3 bases, with 6 bases between the two germline ends. CDR3 length: 13 amino acids. Germline CDR1 MNHNS, CDR2 SASEGT.

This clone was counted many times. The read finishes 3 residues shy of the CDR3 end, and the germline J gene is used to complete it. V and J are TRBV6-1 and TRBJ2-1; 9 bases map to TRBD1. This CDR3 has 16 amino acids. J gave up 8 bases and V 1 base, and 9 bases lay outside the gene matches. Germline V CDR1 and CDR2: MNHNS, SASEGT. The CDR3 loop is CASSEVAGQGTDEQFF. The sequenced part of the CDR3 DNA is TGTGCCAGCAGTGAAGTAGCAGGACAGGGGACCGATGAG.

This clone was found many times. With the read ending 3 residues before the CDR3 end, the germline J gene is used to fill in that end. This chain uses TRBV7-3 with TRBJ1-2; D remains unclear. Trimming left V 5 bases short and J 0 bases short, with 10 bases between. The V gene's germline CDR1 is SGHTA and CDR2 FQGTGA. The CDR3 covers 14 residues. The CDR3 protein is CASSQYPANYGYTF. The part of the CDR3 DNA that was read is TGTGCCAGCAGCCAATACCCAGCTAACTATGGC.

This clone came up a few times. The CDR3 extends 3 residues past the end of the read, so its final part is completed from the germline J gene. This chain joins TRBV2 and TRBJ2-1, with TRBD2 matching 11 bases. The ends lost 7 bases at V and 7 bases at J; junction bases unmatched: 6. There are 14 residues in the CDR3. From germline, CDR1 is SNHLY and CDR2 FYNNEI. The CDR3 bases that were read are TGTGCCAGCACTATAGCGGGGGGGCGAAATGAG. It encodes CASTIAGGRNE. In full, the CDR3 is CASTIAGGRNEQFF.

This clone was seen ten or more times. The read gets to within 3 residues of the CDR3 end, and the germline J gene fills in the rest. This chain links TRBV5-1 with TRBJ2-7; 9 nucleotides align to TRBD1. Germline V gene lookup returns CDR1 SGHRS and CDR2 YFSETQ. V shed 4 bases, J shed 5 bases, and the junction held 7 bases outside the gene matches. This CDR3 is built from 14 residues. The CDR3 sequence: CASSLGGQGHEQYF. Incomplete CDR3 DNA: TGCGCCAGCAGCCTGGGGGGACAGGGCCACGAG.

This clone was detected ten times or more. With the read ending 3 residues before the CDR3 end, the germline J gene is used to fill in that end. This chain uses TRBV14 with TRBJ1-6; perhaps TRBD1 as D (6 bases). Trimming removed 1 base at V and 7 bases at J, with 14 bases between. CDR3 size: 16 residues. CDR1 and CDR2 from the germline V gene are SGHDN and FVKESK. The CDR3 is CASSQARDIWNSPLHF. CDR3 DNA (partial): TGTGCCAGCAGCCAAGCTCGGGACATATGGAATTCACCC.

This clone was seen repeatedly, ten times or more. The chain's CDR3 is CASNLQGYNSPLFF. CDR3 bases read: TGTGCCAGCAACCTCCAGGGTTACAATTCACCA. The V call is TRBV5-5, the J call TRBJ1-4, with D maybe TRBD1 (5 bases). The read terminates 3 residues before the CDR3 end, so the remaining end is supplied by the germline J gene. The germline gives CDR1 SGHKS, CDR2 YYEKEE (reference sequence). The CDR3 totals 14 residues. Full variable domain (remainder filled in from reference TRBV5-5 and TRBJ1-4): DAGVTQSPTHLIKTRGQQVTLRCSPISGHKSVSWYQQVLGQGPQFIFQYYEKEERGRGNFPDRFSARQFPNYSSELNVNALLLGDSALYLCASNLQGYNSPLFFGSGTQLSVL.

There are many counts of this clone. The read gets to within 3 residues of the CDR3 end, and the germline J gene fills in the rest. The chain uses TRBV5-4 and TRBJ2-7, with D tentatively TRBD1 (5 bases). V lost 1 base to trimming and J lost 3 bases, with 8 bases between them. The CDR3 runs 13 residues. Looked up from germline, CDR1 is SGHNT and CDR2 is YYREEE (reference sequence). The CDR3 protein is CASSLWGGYEQYF. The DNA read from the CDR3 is TGTGCCAGCAGCTTGTGGGGCGGCTACGAG.